This record looks at one T cell receptor (beta chain) sequence and its context. What it binds is not known. One junction end disagrees with the germline gene, perhaps due to a read error. Molecular barcoded adaptors covering alpha/delta and beta/gamma chains were used on roughly 370 ng RNA. From the reads, TCRdb called clonotypes with MiXCR, one entry per CDR3 protein. The data contain around 30,000 distinct CDR3 sequences, around 18% of them singletons. These data belong to a study of read filtering for tumor transcriptome and immune sequencing. For the study at large: Per sample, TCR-region reads ranged about 3.5 to 11 million by IR-seq, about 85 to 1,400 by RNA-seq. The study's findings and limits: Without single-read clonotypes, shared clonotype proportions correlated more between IR-seq and RNA-seq. Even smaller IR-seq throughput identified most shared clonotypes.

CDR3 length: 13 amino acids. Looked up from germline, CDR1 is KGHSH and CDR2 is LQKENI. V usage is TRBV18 and J usage is TRBJ1-2; D ambiguous. Sequencing input: a population of CD138-negative cells sorted from bone marrow. The receptor comes from a donor at least 40 years old with multiple myeloma. The CDR3 region is CASSPLDADGYAF. The CDR3 DNA is TGTGCCAGCTCACCACTGGACGCAGATGGCTACGCCTTC.